This T cell receptor delta chain was recovered during a study of gamma-delta T cells after stem cell transplantation. The sample holds one count of this clone. A much more abundant neighbour one base away suggests this may be a read error. TCRdb re-called the RT-PCR reads via CATT. The sample consists of around 2,200 delta-chain clones, roughly 45% of them appearing once. Germline-derived CDR1 and CDR2 are GEAIGNYY and EKD. The CDR3 runs to 18 residues. The chain has TRDV2 and TRDJ1, with 12 bases matching TRDD3. The sequencing sample was made of gamma-delta T cells. This receptor was identified in a human donor. It is not recorded whose cells these are; they may come from a transplant donor. The CDR3 loop is CARDSVLGDTRSTDKLIF. The CDR3 DNA sequence: TGTGCCCGTGACTCAGTACTGGGGGATACAAGAAGTACCGATAAACTCATCTTT.